The 3 T cell receptor beta chains listed next were all sequenced from one sample in a study of CD8+ T cells in alopecia areata. Sequencing used cDNA as its template, made by extracting RNA and reverse transcribing it. Some clones are missing from TCRdb's copy, which holds only in-frame ones; the method was immunoSEQ multiplex PCR. Counted here are over 200,000 clones, about 53% occurring once; the ten biggest clones make up 0.45%. This specimen was CD4+ T cells sorted from blood, taken at week 0. These receptor sequences come from a human donor with alopecia areata.

This chain connects TRBV27 to TRBJ1-5, with a possible D match to TRBD1 (5 bases). V lost 2 bases to trimming and J lost 3 bases, with 20 bases between them. Germline assignment: CDR1 MNHEY and CDR2 SMNVEV (reference sequence). The CDR3 totals 18 residues. This CDR3 reads CASSLLAIPGRNNQPQHF. The CDR3 nucleotides are TGTGCCAGCAGTTTACTAGCTATTCCGGGACGCAACAATCAGCCCCAGCATTTT.

J is TRBJ1-1 and V is TRBV11-2, with unresolved D. CDR3 length: 11 amino acids. Trimming left V 5 bases short and J 5 bases short, with 6 bases between. Germline V gene lookup returns CDR1 SGHAT and CDR2 FQNNGV. This CDR3 is CASSPRTEAFF. For the CDR3, the DNA is TGTGCCAGCAGCCCGAGAACTGAAGCTTTCTTT.

The table lists this clone with a count of one. V and J are TRBV19 and TRBJ2-7; D call uncertain. The V gene's germline CDR1 is LNHDA and CDR2 SQIVND (reference sequence). The CDR3 runs 15 residues. Between the trimmed V and J ends, which lost 3 bases and 0 bases, there was a span of 12 bases. The DNA for the CDR3 is TGTGCCAGTAGTATCGGCAGCACGGGCTCCTACGAGCAGTACTTC. It codes for CASSIGSTGSYEQYF.